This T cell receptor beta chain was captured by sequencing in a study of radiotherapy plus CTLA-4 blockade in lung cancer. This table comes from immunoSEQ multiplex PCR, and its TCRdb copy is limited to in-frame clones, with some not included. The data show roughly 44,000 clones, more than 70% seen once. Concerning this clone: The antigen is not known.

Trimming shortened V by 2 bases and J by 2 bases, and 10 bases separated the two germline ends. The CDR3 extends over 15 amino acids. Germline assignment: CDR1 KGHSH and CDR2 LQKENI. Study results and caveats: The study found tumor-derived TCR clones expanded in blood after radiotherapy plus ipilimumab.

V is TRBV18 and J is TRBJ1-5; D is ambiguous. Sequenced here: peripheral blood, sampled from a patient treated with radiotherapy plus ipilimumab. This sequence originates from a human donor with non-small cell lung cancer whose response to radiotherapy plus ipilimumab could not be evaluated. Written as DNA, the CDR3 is TGTGCCAGCTCACCATCCGAGCGAGGCAATCAGCCCCAGCATTTT. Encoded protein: CASSPSERGNQPQHF.